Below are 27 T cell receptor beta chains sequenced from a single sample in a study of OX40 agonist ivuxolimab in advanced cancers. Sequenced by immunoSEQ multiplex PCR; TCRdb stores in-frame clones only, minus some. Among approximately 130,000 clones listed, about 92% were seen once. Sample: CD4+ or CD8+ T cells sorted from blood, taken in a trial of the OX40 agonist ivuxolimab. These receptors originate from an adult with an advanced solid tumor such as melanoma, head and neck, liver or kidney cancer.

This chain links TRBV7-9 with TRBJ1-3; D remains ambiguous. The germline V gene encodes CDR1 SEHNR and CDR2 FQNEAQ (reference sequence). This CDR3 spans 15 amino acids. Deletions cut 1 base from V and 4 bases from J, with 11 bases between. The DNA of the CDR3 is TGTGCCAGCAGCTTAGGAGGGTGGTCCGGAAACACCATATATTTT. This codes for CASSLGGWSGNTIYF.

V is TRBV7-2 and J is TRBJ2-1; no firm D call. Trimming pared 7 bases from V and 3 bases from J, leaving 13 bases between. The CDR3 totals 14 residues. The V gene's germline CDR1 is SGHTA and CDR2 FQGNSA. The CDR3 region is CASTPDPSYNEQFF. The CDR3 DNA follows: TGTGCCAGCACCCCTGACCCCAGCTACAATGAGCAGTTCTTC.

In DNA, the CDR3 is TGTGCCAGCAGCAGGCAGCATAATGAAAAACTGTTTTTT. This encodes CASSRQHNEKLFF. The genes are TRBV6-1 and TRBJ1-4; D is ambiguous. In germline, CDR1 is MNHNS, CDR2 SASEGT. The CDR3 runs to 13 residues. V lost 6 bases and J lost 4, with 9 bases in between.

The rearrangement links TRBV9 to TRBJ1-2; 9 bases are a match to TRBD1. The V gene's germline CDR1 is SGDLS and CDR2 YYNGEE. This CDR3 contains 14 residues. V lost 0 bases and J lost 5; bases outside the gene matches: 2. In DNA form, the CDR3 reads TGTGCCAGCAGCGTAGACGACAGGGGGTATGGCTACACCTTC. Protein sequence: CASSVDDRGYGYTF.

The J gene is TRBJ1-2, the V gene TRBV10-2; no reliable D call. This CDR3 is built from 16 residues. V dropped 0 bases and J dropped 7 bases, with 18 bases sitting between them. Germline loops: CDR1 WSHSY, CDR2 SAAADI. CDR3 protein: CASSESREGRRGGYTF. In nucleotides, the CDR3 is TGCGCCAGCAGTGAGTCGCGGGAGGGCCGACGTGGTGGCTACACCTTC.

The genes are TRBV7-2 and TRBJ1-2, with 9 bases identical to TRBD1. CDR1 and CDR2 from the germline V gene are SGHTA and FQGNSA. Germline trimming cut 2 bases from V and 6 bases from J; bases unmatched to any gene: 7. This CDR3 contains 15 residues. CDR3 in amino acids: CASSLRDRAPNGYTF. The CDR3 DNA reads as TGTGCCAGCAGCTTACGGGACAGGGCCCCCAATGGCTACACCTTC.

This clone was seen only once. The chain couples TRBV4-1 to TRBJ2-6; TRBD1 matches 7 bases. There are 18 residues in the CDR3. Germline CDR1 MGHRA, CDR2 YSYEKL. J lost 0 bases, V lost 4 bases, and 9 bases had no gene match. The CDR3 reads CASSLGGRGRSGANVLTF. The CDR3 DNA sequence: TGCGCCAGCAGCCTAGGGGGCAGGGGCCGCTCTGGGGCCAACGTCCTGACTTTC.

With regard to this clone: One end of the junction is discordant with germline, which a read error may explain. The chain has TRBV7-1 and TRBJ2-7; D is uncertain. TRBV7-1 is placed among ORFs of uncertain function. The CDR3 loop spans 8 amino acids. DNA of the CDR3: TGTGCCAGCAGCGCACTCGTCTTC. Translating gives CASSALVF.

For the CDR3, the DNA is TGTGCCATCAGTGAGGGGGGGCGCGGAACTGAAGCTTTCTTT. Translated, it gives CAISEGGRGTEAFF. The chain employs TRBV10-3 and TRBJ1-1; D possibly corresponds to TRBD1 (6 bases). The CDR3 consists of 14 residues. V lost 2 bases, J lost 5 bases, and 12 bases lay in between. Germline V lookup: CDR1 ENHRY, CDR2 SYGVKD.

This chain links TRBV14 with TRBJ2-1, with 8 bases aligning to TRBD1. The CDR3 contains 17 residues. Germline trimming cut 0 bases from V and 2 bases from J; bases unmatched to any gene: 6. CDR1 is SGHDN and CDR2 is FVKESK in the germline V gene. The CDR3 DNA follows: TGTGCCAGCAGCCAAGATAGGGGACAGGAGCCCTACAATGAGCAGTTCTTC. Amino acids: CASSQDRGQEPYNEQFF. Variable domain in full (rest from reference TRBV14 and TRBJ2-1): EAGVTQFPSHSVIEKGQTVTLRCDPISGHDNLYWYRRVMGKEIKFLLHFVKESKQDESGMPNNRFLAERTGGTYSTLKVQPAELEDSGVYFCASSQDRGQEPYNEQFFGPGTRLTVL.

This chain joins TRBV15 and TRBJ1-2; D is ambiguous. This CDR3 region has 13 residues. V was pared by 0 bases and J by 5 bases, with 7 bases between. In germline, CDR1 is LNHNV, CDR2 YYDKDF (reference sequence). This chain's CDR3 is CATSREGQYGYTF. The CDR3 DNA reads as TGTGCCACCAGCAGAGAAGGGCAGTATGGCTACACCTTC.

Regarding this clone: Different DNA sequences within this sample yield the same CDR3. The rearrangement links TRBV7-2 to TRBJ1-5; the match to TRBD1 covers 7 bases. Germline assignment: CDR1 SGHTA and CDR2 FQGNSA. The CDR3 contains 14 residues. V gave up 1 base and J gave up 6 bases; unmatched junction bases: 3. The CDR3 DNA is TGTGCCAGCAGCTTAGGGTCAGGGGGTCAGCCCCAGCATTTT. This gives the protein CASSLGSGGQPQHF.

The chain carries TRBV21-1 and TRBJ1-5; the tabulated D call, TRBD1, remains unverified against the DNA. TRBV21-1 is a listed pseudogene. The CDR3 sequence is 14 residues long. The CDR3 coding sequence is TGTGCCAGCAGCATACAGGGTCGGAATCAGCCCCAGCATTTT. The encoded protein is CASSIQGRNQPQHF.

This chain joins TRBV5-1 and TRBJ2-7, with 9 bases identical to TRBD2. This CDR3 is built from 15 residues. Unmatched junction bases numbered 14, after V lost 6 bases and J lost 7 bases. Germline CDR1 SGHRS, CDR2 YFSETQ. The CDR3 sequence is CASNPGGAGGLEQYF. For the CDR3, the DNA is TGCGCCAGCAACCCCGGCGGCGCGGGAGGGCTAGAGCAGTACTTC.

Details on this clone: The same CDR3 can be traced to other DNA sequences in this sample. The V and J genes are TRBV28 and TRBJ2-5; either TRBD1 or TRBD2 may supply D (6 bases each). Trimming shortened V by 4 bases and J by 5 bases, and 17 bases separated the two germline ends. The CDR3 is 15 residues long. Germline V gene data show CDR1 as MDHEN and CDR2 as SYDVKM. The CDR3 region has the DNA TGTGCCAGCAGTTCCCCGGGGGCCGGTGGGGAGACCCAGTACTTC. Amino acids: CASSSPGAGGETQYF.

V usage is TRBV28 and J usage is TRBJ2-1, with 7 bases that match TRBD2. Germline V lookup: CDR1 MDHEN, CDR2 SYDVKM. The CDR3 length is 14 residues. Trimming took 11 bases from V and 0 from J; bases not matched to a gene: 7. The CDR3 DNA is TGTGCCGGGAGCGGGGCCCCCTCCTACAATGAGCAGTTCTTC. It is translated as CAGSGAPSYNEQFF.

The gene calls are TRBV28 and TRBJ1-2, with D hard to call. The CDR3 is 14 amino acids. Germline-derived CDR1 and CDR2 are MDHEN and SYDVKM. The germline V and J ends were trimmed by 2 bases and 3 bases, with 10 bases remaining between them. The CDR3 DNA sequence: TGTGCCAGCAGTTTAGGGGATTCGGACTATGGCTACACCTTC. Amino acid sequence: CASSLGDSDYGYTF.

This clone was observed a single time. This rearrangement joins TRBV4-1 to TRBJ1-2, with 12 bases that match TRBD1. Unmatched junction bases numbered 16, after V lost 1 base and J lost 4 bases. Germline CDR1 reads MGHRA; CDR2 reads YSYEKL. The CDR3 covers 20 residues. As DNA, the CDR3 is TGCGCCAGCAGCCAAGGCCCCAAATGGGACAGGGGGCTCCCCCCCTATGGCTACACCTTC. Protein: CASSQGPKWDRGLPPYGYTF.

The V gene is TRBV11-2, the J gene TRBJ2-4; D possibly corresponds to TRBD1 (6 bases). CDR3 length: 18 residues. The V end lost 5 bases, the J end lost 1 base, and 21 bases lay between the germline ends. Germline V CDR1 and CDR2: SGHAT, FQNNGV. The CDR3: CASSPSIGTIGAKNIQYF. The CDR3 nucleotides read TGTGCCAGCAGCCCCTCTATCGGGACAATTGGGGCCAAAAACATTCAGTACTTC.

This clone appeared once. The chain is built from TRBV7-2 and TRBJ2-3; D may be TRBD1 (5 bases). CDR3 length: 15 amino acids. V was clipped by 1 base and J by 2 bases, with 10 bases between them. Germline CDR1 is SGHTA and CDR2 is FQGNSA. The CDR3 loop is CASSLGQLHTDTQYF. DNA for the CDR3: TGTGCCAGCAGCTTAGGACAGCTCCACACAGATACGCAGTATTTT.

CDR3 amino acids: CASSRRRREEAFF. CDR3 in DNA: TGTGCCAGCAGCCGGAGACGGAGGGAAGAAGCTTTCTTT. The V call is TRBV6-6, the J call TRBJ1-1; D uncertain. Germline loops: CDR1 MNHNY, CDR2 SVGAGI (reference sequence). V was trimmed by 6 bases and J by 8 bases, leaving 16 bases between them. This CDR3 is 13 amino acids long.

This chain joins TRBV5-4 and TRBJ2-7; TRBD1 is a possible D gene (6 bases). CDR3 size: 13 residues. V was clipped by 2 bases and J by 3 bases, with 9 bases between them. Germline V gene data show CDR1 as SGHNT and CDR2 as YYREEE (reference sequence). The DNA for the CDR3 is TGTGCCAGCAGCTTACAGGGATACTACGAGCAGTACTTC. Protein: CASSLQGYYEQYF.

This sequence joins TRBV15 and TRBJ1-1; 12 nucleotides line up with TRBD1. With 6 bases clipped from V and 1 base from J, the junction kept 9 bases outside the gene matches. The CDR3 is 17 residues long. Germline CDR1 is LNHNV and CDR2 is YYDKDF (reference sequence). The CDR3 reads CATRVSGTGGWNTEAFF. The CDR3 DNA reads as TGTGCCACCAGGGTTTCCGGGACAGGGGGCTGGAACACTGAAGCTTTCTTT.

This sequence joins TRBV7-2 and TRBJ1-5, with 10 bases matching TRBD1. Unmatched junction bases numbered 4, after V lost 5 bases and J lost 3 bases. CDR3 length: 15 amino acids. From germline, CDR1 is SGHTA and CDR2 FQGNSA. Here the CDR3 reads CASSGGTGDNQPQHF. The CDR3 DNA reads TGTGCCAGCAGCGGCGGGACAGGGGACAATCAGCCCCAGCATTTT.

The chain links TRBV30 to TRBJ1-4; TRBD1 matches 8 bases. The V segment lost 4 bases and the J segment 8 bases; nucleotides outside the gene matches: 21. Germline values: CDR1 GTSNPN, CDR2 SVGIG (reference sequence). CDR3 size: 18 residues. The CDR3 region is CAWNPKWLKTGVQEKLFF. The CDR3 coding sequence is TGTGCCTGGAACCCTAAATGGCTAAAGACAGGGGTACAGGAAAAACTGTTTTTT.

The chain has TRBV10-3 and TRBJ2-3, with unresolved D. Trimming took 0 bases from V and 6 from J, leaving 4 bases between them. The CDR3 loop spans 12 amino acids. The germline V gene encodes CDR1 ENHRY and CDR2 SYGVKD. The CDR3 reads CAISESGDTQYF. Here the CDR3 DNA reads TGTGCCATCAGTGAGTCAGGGGATACGCAGTATTTT.

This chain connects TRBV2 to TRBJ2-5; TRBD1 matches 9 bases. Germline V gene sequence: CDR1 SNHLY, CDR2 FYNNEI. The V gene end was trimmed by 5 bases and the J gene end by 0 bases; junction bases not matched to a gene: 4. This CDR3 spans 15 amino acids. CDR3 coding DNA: TGTGCCAGCAGTCGACAGGGGGGCAACCAAGAGACCCAGTACTTC. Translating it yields CASSRQGGNQETQYF.